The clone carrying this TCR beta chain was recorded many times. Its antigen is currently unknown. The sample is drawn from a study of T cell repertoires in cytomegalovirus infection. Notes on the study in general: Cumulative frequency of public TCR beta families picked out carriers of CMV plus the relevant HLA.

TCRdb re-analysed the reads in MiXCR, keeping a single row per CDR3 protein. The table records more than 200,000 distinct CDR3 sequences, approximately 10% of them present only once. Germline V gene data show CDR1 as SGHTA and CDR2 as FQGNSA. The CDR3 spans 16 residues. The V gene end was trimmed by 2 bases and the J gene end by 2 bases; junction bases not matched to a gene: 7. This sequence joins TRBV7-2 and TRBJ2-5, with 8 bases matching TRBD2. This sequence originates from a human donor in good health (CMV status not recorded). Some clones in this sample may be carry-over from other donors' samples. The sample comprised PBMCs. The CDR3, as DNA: TGTGCCAGCAGCTTAAGGGGTAGCGGGACTCAAGAGACCCAGTACTTC. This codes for CASSLRGSGTQETQYF.